This passage covers 17 T cell receptor beta chains from one sample sequenced in a study of siplizumab effects on memory and regulatory T cells. Assay: immunoSEQ multiplex PCR; the TCRdb copy retains only in-frame clones and omits some. The sample carries fewer than 130,000 clones, roughly 92% recorded once. Sequenced: CD4+ T cells sorted from blood. The receptor source for this set is a human donor in good health.

The rearrangement links TRBV29-1 to TRBJ2-6, with 8 positions matching TRBD1. The CDR3 contains 15 residues. CDR1 SQVTM and CDR2 ANQGSEA come from the germline V gene. V lost 6 bases, J lost 0 bases, and 4 bases stayed unmatched. The CDR3 DNA reads as TGCAGCGTGGGACAGGAGAGCTCTGGGGCCAACGTCCTGACTTTC. Protein: CSVGQESSGANVLTF.

The chain carries TRBV29-1 and TRBJ2-3, with D unclear. The CDR3 has 15 residues. Germline lookup yields CDR1 SQVTM and CDR2 ANQGSEA. V lost 5 bases and J lost 6, with 21 bases in between. CDR3 amino acids: CSVPLFGPDLDTQYF. In nucleotides, the CDR3 is TGCAGCGTTCCACTGTTTGGACCTGATTTGGATACGCAGTATTTT.

This clone showed up just a few times. CDR3 nucleotides: TGTGCCAGCAGCTCAGGACTAGCGGTAGATACGCAGTATTTT. This codes for CASSSGLAVDTQYF. This chain uses TRBV7-9 with TRBJ2-3; 10 bases are shared with TRBD2. The trim removed 4 bases at V and 5 bases at J, leaving 3 bases unmatched. The germline V gene encodes CDR1 SEHNR and CDR2 FQNEAQ (reference sequence). This CDR3 contains 14 residues.

This chain uses TRBV11-2 with TRBJ1-1; no clear D. Germline CDR1 is SGHAT and CDR2 is FQNNGV. The CDR3 runs 12 residues. V shed 7 bases and J shed 2 bases, with 8 bases lying between them. The CDR3 nucleotides are TGTGCCAGCACCCGCGGAAACACTGAAGCTTTCTTT. This gives the protein CASTRGNTEAFF.

V usage is TRBV4-2 and J usage is TRBJ2-7; D is possibly TRBD1 or TRBD2 (5 bases each). With 1 base removed from V and 6 bases from J, the gap between germline ends came to 16 bases. Germline V CDR1 and CDR2: LGHNA, YNFKEQ. The CDR3 runs to 15 residues. As DNA, the CDR3 is TGTGCCAGCAGCCAAGCCGGGACCACGCTCAGCGAGCAGTACTTC. This codes for CASSQAGTTLSEQYF.

The rearrangement joins TRBV5-8 to TRBJ1-4, with D unresolved. The V end was cut by 1 base, the J end by 10 bases, with 17 bases between. This CDR3 region has 15 residues. The germline V gene encodes CDR1 SGHTS and CDR2 YDEGEE. The CDR3: CASSLLAPTGRKLFF. The DNA of the CDR3 is TGTGCCAGCAGCTTGTTGGCCCCGACTGGTAGAAAACTGTTTTTT.

The sample holds a few counts of this clone. This chain uses TRBV6-6 with TRBJ1-1; tentative D call: TRBD1 (5 bases). In germline, CDR1 is MNHNY, CDR2 SVGAGI (reference sequence). The length of the CDR3 is 13 residues. V shed 2 bases and J shed 1 base, with 5 bases lying between them. DNA for the CDR3: TGTGCCAGCAGTTACGGACAGAACACTGAAGCTTTCTTT. Its translation: CASSYGQNTEAFF.

J is TRBJ2-7 and V is TRBV5-1; D is undetermined. CDR3 length: 14 residues. The V end lost 5 bases, the J end lost 0 bases, and 12 bases lay between the germline ends. Germline V lookup: CDR1 SGHRS, CDR2 YFSETQ. The chain's CDR3 is CASSQLRPSYEQYF. CDR3 sequence (DNA): TGCGCCAGCAGTCAGCTGCGCCCCTCCTACGAGCAGTACTTC.

The rearrangement uses TRBV7-3 and TRBJ1-1, with unresolved D. V gave up 5 bases and J gave up 0 bases, with 16 bases separating them. Germline CDR1 SGHTA, CDR2 FQGTGA. The CDR3 sequence is 16 residues long. In nucleotides, the CDR3 is TGTGCCAGCAGCCCAGGAGGAGGGATTTTGAACACTGAAGCTTTCTTT. As protein: CASSPGGGILNTEAFF.

The V gene is TRBV6-5, the J gene TRBJ2-3, with D uncertain. Trimming cost V 0 bases and J 3 bases, with 7 bases left between them. Germline CDR1 MNHEY, CDR2 SVGAGI. The CDR3 loop spans 14 amino acids. CDR3 coding DNA: TGTGCCAGCAGTTACTCGTCCAGGACAGATACGCAGTATTTT. This encodes CASSYSSRTDTQYF.

The chain couples TRBV1 to TRBJ2-3; the table gives TRBD1 as D, unverified against the DNA. TRBV1 is assigned pseudogene status. This CDR3 has 13 residues. CDR3 coding DNA: TGCACCAGCCAGGACAGGGGTACAGATACGCAGTATTTT. Translated: CTSQDRGTDTQYF.

This clone was counted once. The CDR3 loop reads CASSFQGGDTQYF. For the CDR3, the DNA is TGTGCCAGCAGCTTCCAGGGCGGGGATACGCAGTATTTT. V is TRBV11-3 and J is TRBJ2-3, with D perhaps TRBD1 or TRBD2 (5 bases each). CDR3 size: 13 residues. Germline lookup yields CDR1 SGHNT and CDR2 YENEEA. V lost 3 bases and J 6 bases, leaving 10 bases between the germline ends.

Here the CDR3 DNA reads TGTGCCAGCAGTTTACCGGGACAGGGGGCCGGGGAGCTGTTTTTT. Translated: CASSLPGQGAGELFF. The chain has TRBV5-4 and TRBJ2-2, with 11 nucleotides matching TRBD1. J was trimmed by 6 bases and V by 5 bases; bases with no gene match: 6. The V gene's germline CDR1 is SGHNT and CDR2 YYREEE (reference sequence). The CDR3 is 15 residues long.

V is TRBV9 and J is TRBJ2-5; D is possibly TRBD2 (5 bases). CDR3 length: 14 residues. Germline V gene data show CDR1 as SGDLS and CDR2 as YYNGEE. V shed 3 bases and J shed 4 bases, with 13 bases lying between them. DNA of the CDR3: TGTGCCAGCAGCGCCGGTCGCGGGCGAGAGACCCAGTACTTC. This codes for CASSAGRGRETQYF.

The chain uses TRBV20-1 and TRBJ1-1; D is unresolved. The V and J ends lost 1 base and 3 bases respectively, with 3 bases between them. The CDR3 totals 11 residues. CDR1 DFQATT and CDR2 SNEGSKA come from the germline V gene (reference sequence). The CDR3 sequence is CSARVHTEAFF. Written as DNA, the CDR3 is TGCAGTGCTAGAGTGCACACTGAAGCTTTCTTT.

The CDR3 reads CASSYLDRGTYEQYF. The CDR3 nucleotides read TGTGCCAGCAGTTACTTGGACAGGGGAACCTACGAGCAGTACTTC. The rearrangement joins TRBV6-6 to TRBJ2-7, with TRBD1 matching over 9 bases. V lost 1 base and J lost 2; bases outside the gene matches: 3. The CDR3 covers 15 residues. The germline gives CDR1 MNHNY, CDR2 SVGAGI (reference sequence).

V and J are TRBV5-1 and TRBJ2-2; 11 nucleotides agree with TRBD2. Germline V gives CDR1 SGHRS, CDR2 YFSETQ. The CDR3 has 16 residues. V was pared by 4 bases and J by 3 bases, with 5 bases of the junction left unmatched. In nucleotides, the CDR3 is TGCGCCAGCAGCCCCGGGACTAGCGGTTACACCGGGGAGCTGTTTTTT. This encodes CASSPGTSGYTGELFF.